This T cell receptor beta chain appears in the sequencing data of a study of T cell repertoires in cytomegalovirus infection. Whole-study context: Used in the study were CMV epitopes, some recently identified and HLA-C-restricted, others well-studied and HLA-B-restricted. The public TCR beta signatures pointed to both CMV infection and matching HLA type. Study outcomes and limitations: The ex vivo response showed dominance by HLA-C-restricted CMV-specific TCR beta clonotypes. Summed frequency of public TCR beta families distinguished CMV carriers with the relevant HLA.

Comment on this clonotype: Antigen: not known.

MiXCR, applied by TCRdb to the reads, yields one record per CDR3 protein. The top ten clones hold 15% to 20% of a sample with hundreds of thousands of distinct CDR3 sequences, roughly 33% of them seen once. Trimming pared 2 bases from V and 4 bases from J, leaving 8 bases between. The CDR3 is made up of 14 amino acids. CDR1 is LGHNA and CDR2 is YNFKEQ in the germline V gene. The rearrangement links TRBV4-2 to TRBJ2-2, with unresolved D. The material was cultured PBMCs, obtained from culture after CMV antigen stimulation. This clonotype originated in a human donor in good health (CMV status not recorded). Some clones in this sample may be carry-over from other donors' samples. CDR3 amino acids: CASSQSPGTGELFF. The CDR3 DNA reads as TGTGCCAGCAGCCAATCTCCAGGCACCGGGGAGCTGTTTTTT.